Described below is a single T cell receptor beta chain sequence and its context. This record belongs to a study of blood T cell repertoires in COVID-19. Across the study: Samples representing acute and convalescent COVID-19 were sourced from the United States, Italy and Spain. PBMCs, B-cell-depleted T cells, or T cells were the source of the cDNA or gDNA that made up the material.

This CDR3 spans 13 amino acids. The germline gives CDR1 MNHEY, CDR2 SVGAGI. V lost 7 bases, J lost 7 bases, and 9 bases stayed unmatched. Clones were read by immunoSEQ multiplex PCR, and TCRdb kept only the in-frame ones, dropping some. This table holds some 85,000 clones, 89% found once. The receptor's source is a man in his fifties with acute or convalescent COVID-19. The chain employs TRBV6-5 and TRBJ1-2; 7 bases are shared with TRBD1. The specimen sequenced was peripheral blood. The CDR3 reads CASTLTGYSGYTF. CDR3 DNA sequence: TGTGCCAGCACCCTGACAGGGTATTCTGGCTACACCTTC.